Described below is a single T cell receptor (beta chain) sequence and its context. Its matching antigen is unknown. Sequencing used immunoSEQ multiplex PCR; TCRdb keeps in-frame clones, though not all of them. Of about 90,000 clones in the sample, approximately 92% are singletons; the top ten hold about 10%. This specimen comes from a study of PD-1 blockade in classical Hodgkin lymphoma. Regarding the study as a whole: CD4+ TCR diversity, unlike CD8+, climbed significantly by C4D1. Reports described newly diagnosed patients as having lower baseline TCR diversity than healthy donors.

The CDR3 runs to 18 residues. The V end was cut by 0 bases, the J end by 6 bases, with 21 bases between. Germline V lookup: CDR1 MGHRA, CDR2 YSYEKL. There was relapse after autologous stem cell transplantation in every patient, and there was variation in brentuximab vedotin exposure. Progressive disease, partial response or complete response was each patient's best response. Sequencing used peripheral blood mononuclear cells (PBMCs), obtained before the second cycle of nivolumab. This clonotype was obtained from a human donor with classical Hodgkin lymphoma. This chain joins TRBV4-1 and TRBJ1-3; the D gene is possibly TRBD1 (5 bases). CDR3 in DNA: TGCGCCAGCAGCCAAGAGAGGGGAGTCGGGGAAATCGAAAACACCATATATTTT. Amino acids: CASSQERGVGEIENTIYF.